This passage covers 2 T cell receptor beta chains from one sample sequenced in a study of T cell repertoires in cytomegalovirus infection. TCRdb itself ran the reads through MiXCR, one entry per CDR3 protein. The profile covers approximately 70,000 distinct CDR3 sequences, with approximately 20% appearing a single time and roughly two thirds taken by the ten largest. These receptors have no identified antigens. The input for sequencing was CD8+ T cells from cultured PBMCs, taken from culture after CMV antigen stimulation. The receptors derive from a human donor in good health (CMV status not recorded). Some clones in this sample may be carry-over from other donors' samples.

The chain combines TRBV7-9 with TRBJ2-3; D might be TRBD1 (5 bases). The CDR3 loop spans 12 amino acids. The ends were cut back, 4 bases at V and 8 bases at J, with 10 bases in the middle. The germline gives CDR1 SEHNR, CDR2 FQNEAQ (reference sequence). The chain's CDR3 is CASSSDQGTQYF. CDR3 nucleotide sequence: TGTGCCAGCAGCTCCGACCAGGGTACGCAGTATTTT.

The chain employs TRBV29-1 and TRBJ1-3, with no clear D. V was shortened by 7 bases and J by 0 bases, with 4 bases between the two germline ends. CDR1 is SQVTM, CDR2 ANQGSEA, per germline. The CDR3 has 11 amino acids. CDR3 residues: CSGRSGNTIYF. CDR3 nucleotide sequence: TGCAGCGGGCGCTCTGGAAACACCATATATTTT.